This T cell receptor (beta chain) originates from a study of T cells expressing NK-cell markers. Background on the study: It was sorted CD3+CD56+NKG2C+, CD3+CD56+NKG2C- and CD3+CD56-NKG2C+ T cells that supplied the TCR beta repertoires. Seven of the eight sequenced donors were classified as HCMV-seropositive, and one was classified as seronegative.

Looked up from germline, CDR1 is SQVTM and CDR2 is ANQGSEA. The CDR3 covers 14 residues. General study findings and limits: As a fraction of CD8+ T cells, dominant NKG2C+ clonotypes reached roughly 1.0-7.5% in more than five donors.

A 5'RACE template switching approach incorporating UMIs was used to make TCR beta cDNA. For each CDR3 protein, TCRdb gives one entry from its re-call of the 5' RACE reads, without DNA. The repertoire table contains a few hundred thousand distinct CDR3 sequences. With respect to this clonotype: Its target is unknown.

The V call is TRBV29-1, the J call TRBJ1-2. This receptor was obtained from a man aged 18-70 years in good health. The specimen was blood T cells: a sorted CD56 or NKG2C T cell subset, CD4+ or CD8+ T cells, or bulk PBMC T cells (not recorded which). The CDR3 here is CSVVFRAGSYGYTF.